This paragraph reports one T cell receptor beta chain. Antigen specificity is unknown. This entry comes from a study of T cell responses to AZD1222 COVID-19 vaccine. Data came from immunoSEQ multiplex PCR; TCRdb stores just in-frame clones and leaves some out. This repertoire shows some 99,000 clones, around 90% found once; its top ten account for over 4%. V was shortened by 3 bases and J by 2 bases, with 10 bases between the two germline ends. The CDR3 spans 14 residues. CDR1 and CDR2 from the germline V gene are SGHKS and YYEKEE (reference sequence). Study observations and caveats: Nearly half of spike-specific TCRs reportedly target unmutated variant regions. The breadth and depth of Spike-specific TCRs increased once two AZD1222 doses had been given. Repertoires in all cases were sampled only once the peak T cell response had passed. Only a handful of AZD1222 recipients, about six in all, had baseline seropositivity.

The receptor was isolated from an adult in good health. The chain combines TRBV5-5 with TRBJ2-3; TRBD2 is a possible D gene (6 bases). This specimen was peripheral blood, taken on day 0 of AZD1222 vaccination. The CDR3: CASSSRDSTDTQYF. The CDR3 DNA is TGTGCCAGCAGCTCTAGGGACTCCACAGATACGCAGTATTTT.